This passage covers 5 T cell receptor beta chains from one sample sequenced in a study of control samples from healthy donors and cancer patients. TCRdb's table, derived via immunoSEQ multiplex PCR, lists solely in-frame clones and lacks some. Of 70,000 to 95,000 clones listed, just over 90% are singletons. The sequenced sample was blood. The receptor source for this set is a woman between 25 and 40 years old in good health.

The chain links TRBV9 to TRBJ2-1; no clear D. V was pared by 0 bases and J by 7 bases, with 5 bases between. The length of the CDR3 is 12 residues. Per the germline V gene, CDR1 is SGDLS and CDR2 is YYNGEE. DNA of the CDR3: TGTGCCAGCAGCGTAGGTTGGAATGAGCAGTTCTTC. It yields the protein CASSVGWNEQFF.

Details on this clone: Other DNA sequences of this sample code for an identical CDR3. The chain uses TRBV5-4 and TRBJ1-2; TRBD1 is a possible D gene (5 bases). The CDR3 totals 13 residues. Germline assignment: CDR1 SGHNT and CDR2 YYREEE (reference sequence). Trimming removed 0 bases at V and 2 bases at J, with 5 bases between. CDR3 protein: CASSLGGNYGYTF. The CDR3 nucleotides read TGTGCCAGCAGCTTGGGGGGGAACTATGGCTACACCTTC. The full variable domain, in which reference TRBV5-4 and TRBJ1-2 provide the parts outside the CDR3, is ETGVTQSPTHLIKTRGQQVTLRCSSQSGHNTVSWYQQALGQGPQFIFQYYREEENGRGNFPPRFSGLQFPNYSSELNVNALELDDSALYLCASSLGGNYGYTFGSGTRLTVV.

V is TRBV5-1 and J is TRBJ1-2; D gene uncertain. This CDR3 spans 16 amino acids. The V gene's germline CDR1 is SGHRS and CDR2 YFSETQ. V lost 4 bases, J lost 1 base, and 17 bases lay in between. CDR3 in amino acids: CASSRDLTGSNYGYTF. The CDR3 DNA follows: TGCGCCAGCAGCCGTGACCTTACCGGGAGTAACTATGGCTACACCTTC.

The chain couples TRBV18 to TRBJ2-1, with a tentative D call TRBD1 (6 bases). The CDR3 spans 15 residues. Germline CDR1 and CDR2: KGHSH and LQKENI. V was clipped by 3 bases and J by 6 bases, with 15 bases between them. The CDR3, as DNA: TGTGCCAGCTCACCCCCAGGGCAGGGGTCCAATGAGCAGTTCTTC. Protein sequence: CASSPPGQGSNEQFF.

Concerning this clone: The same CDR3 is also encoded by other DNA sequences in this sample. J is TRBJ1-5 and V is TRBV6-1; a possible D gene is TRBD1 (6 bases). CDR1 and CDR2 (germline): MNHNS, SASEGT. Trimming removed 0 bases from V and 6 bases from J, with 12 bases in between. The CDR3 is 15 amino acids. The DNA of the CDR3 is TGTGCCAGCAGTGAAGCGCTGCAGGGGAGTCAGCCCCAGCATTTT. Amino acid sequence: CASSEALQGSQPQHF.